The text below deals with one TCR beta chain. Researchers took RNA transcripts and amplified the TCR beta CDR3 regions from them. In the first-round RT-PCR of the TCR CDR3, the HTBI primer set was used. TCRdb independently ran MiXCR on the multiplex PCR reads; one entry per CDR3 protein. The sample carries over 700,000 distinct CDR3 sequences, approximately 40% recorded once. The sample comes from a study of T cells in Graves' hyperthyroidism and ophthalmopathy. Aged 18 to 65, the patients had hyperthyroidism that was newly diagnosed and had lasted under 2 months. Sequencing used blood. The receptor was isolated from a man younger than 30 with Graves' hyperthyroidism.

CDR3 region: CASSSLGRPLDEQYF. In DNA, the CDR3 is TGTGCCAGCAGCTCCCTTGGGCGCCCCCTAGACGAGCAGTACTTC. This rearrangement joins TRBV7-2 to TRBJ2-7; the D is unclear. The CDR3 has 15 amino acids. The V end lost 4 bases, the J end lost 5 bases, and 18 bases lay between the germline ends. CDR1 and CDR2 (germline): SGHTA, FQGNSA.